Listed below are T cell receptor beta chains from one sample, sequenced in a study of sequential checkpoint blockade in melanoma. Sequencing used immunoSEQ multiplex PCR; TCRdb keeps in-frame clones, though not all of them. The sample includes thousands of clones, roughly 20% of them seen just once. This material consisted of tumor tissue (inferred from file names), taken from a patient given nivolumab and ipilimumab in sequence. Receptors were obtained from a human donor with melanoma. Each CDR3 is given with its conserved first and last residue. Fields, in order: clone size, J gene, D gene, V gene, CDR3 protein, CDR3 DNA. D genes are given only for firm matches. For some rows the clone size is stated as once, few or many, or as a class when expanded; others skip it.

medium-sized | TRBJ1-4 | TRBD1 | TRBV5-1 | CASSLGQGAGNEKLFF | TGCGCCAGCAGCTTGGGACAGGGGGCCGGTAATGAAAAACTGTTTTTT
once | TRBJ2-1 | TRBD1 | TRBV19 | CASSPGTGWNEQFF | TGTGCCAGTAGTCCCGGGACAGGGTGGAATGAGCAGTTCTTC
few | TRBJ1-2 | NA | TRBV28 | CASSLVRLNYGYTF | TGTGCCAGCAGTTTGGTCCGCCTCAACTATGGCTACACCTTC
few | TRBJ2-3 | NA | TRBV6-8 | CASSEVLDTDTQYF | TGTGCCAGCAGTGAGGTTCTGGACACAGATACGCAGTATTTT
few | TRBJ2-7 | NA | TRBV4-1 | CASSPTGYYEQYF | TGCGCCAGCAGCCCGACGGGGTACTACGAGCAGTACTTC
medium-sized | TRBJ2-3 | TRBD2 | TRBV9 | CASSVRGLAGADTQYF | TGTGCCAGCAGCGTGAGAGGACTAGCGGGAGCAGATACGCAGTATTTT
NA | TRBJ1-3 | TRBD1 | TRBV19 | CASSRGTAGNTIYF | TGTGCCAGTAGTAGGGGGACAGCCGGAAACACCATATATTTT
NA | TRBJ1-2 | TRBD1 | TRBV25-1 | CASSERDRSYGYTF | TGTGCCAGCAGTGAAAGGGACAGGTCCTATGGCTACACCTTC
NA | TRBJ2-5 | NA | TRBV5-1 | CASSSFDGNQETQYF | TGCGCCAGCAGCTCGTTCGACGGCAACCAAGAGACCCAGTACTTC
NA | TRBJ2-4 | NA | TRBV11-3 | CASSQSQGGNIQYF | TGTGCCAGCAGCCAATCCCAGGGGGGAAACATTCAGTACTTC
NA | TRBJ2-1 | NA | TRBV9 | CASSVGRYNEQFF | TGTGCCAGCAGCGTAGGGAGATACAATGAGCAGTTCTTC
many | TRBJ2-5 | TRBD2 | TRBV11-3 | CASSPAQSSGSQTQYF | TGTGCCAGCAGCCCCGCCCAAAGTAGCGGGAGTCAGACCCAGTACTTC
NA | TRBJ1-2 | NA | TRBV9 | CASSVVGRTDYGYTF | TGTGCCAGCAGCGTAGTGGGGCGGACGGACTATGGCTACACCTTC
NA | TRBJ2-5 | TRBD2 | TRBV5-1 | CASSFLAGLAGGYQETQYF | TGCGCCAGCAGCTTTCTCGCGGGACTAGCGGGAGGGTACCAAGAGACCCAGTACTTC
NA | TRBJ1-1 | TRBD1 | TRBV6-8 | CASSPDRGVKAFF | TGTGCCAGCAGCCCGGACAGGGGGGTTAAAGCTTTCTTT
NA | TRBJ2-7 | NA | TRBV18 | CASSPDNRGGYEQYF | TGTGCCAGCTCACCGGATAACAGGGGGGGCTACGAGCAGTACTTC
NA | TRBJ2-5 | TRBD2 | TRBV11-3 | CASSLARSSGRRGETQYF | TGTGCCAGCAGCTTGGCCCGGTCTAGCGGGAGGCGAGGGGAGACCCAGTACTTC
medium-sized | TRBJ1-3 | NA | TRBV29-1 | CSVFWAHSGNTIYF | TGCAGCGTTTTCTGGGCCCACTCTGGAAACACCATATATTTT
NA | TRBJ1-3 | TRBD1 | TRBV19 | CASSPRQGSSGNTIYF | TGTGCCAGTAGTCCGAGACAGGGATCCTCTGGAAACACCATATATTTT
NA | TRBJ2-3 | NA | TRBV9 | CASSEEQLLVRGTQYF | TGTGCCAGCAGTGAAGAACAGCTTCTCGTCCGAGGAACGCAGTATTTT
medium-sized | TRBJ1-2 | NA | TRBV6-8 | CASIPWGGPQASYGYTF | TGTGCCAGCATTCCTTGGGGGGGCCCCCAGGCTTCCTATGGCTACACCTTC
NA | TRBJ2-6 | NA | TRBV5-1 | CASSFTGSGANVLTF | TGCGCCAGCAGCTTTACAGGGTCCGGGGCCAACGTCCTGACTTTC
NA | TRBJ1-1 | NA | TRBV27 | CASSLSGRTMNTEAFF | TGTGCCAGCAGTTTATCAGGCAGGACCATGAACACTGAAGCTTTCTTT
few | TRBJ2-1 | TRBD1 | TRBV9 | CASTQGDLAGEQFF | TGTGCCAGCACCCAGGGGGACCTAGCTGGTGAGCAGTTCTTC
NA | TRBJ2-1 | NA | TRBV5-1 | CASSLILDGSHNEQFF | TGCGCCAGCAGCTTGATACTAGACGGCTCCCACAATGAGCAGTTCTTC
few | TRBJ2-2 | NA | TRBV11-3 | CASSSGLIIPGELFF | TGTGCCAGCAGCTCCGGCCTCATTATACCCGGGGAGCTGTTTTTT
NA | TRBJ2-7 | TRBD2 | TRBV9 | CASRAGAYEQYF | TGTGCCAGCAGAGCGGGGGCCTACGAGCAGTACTTC
NA | TRBJ2-2 | TRBD1 | TRBV6-8 | CAGRDSPNTGELFF | TGTGCCGGAAGGGACAGCCCGAACACCGGGGAGCTGTTTTTT
medium-sized | TRBJ2-3 | NA | TRBV6-8 | CASSVERPGGTDTQYF | TGTGCCAGCAGTGTAGAGCGGCCGGGTGGAACAGATACGCAGTATTTT